Below, one T cell receptor (beta chain) is given with its context. The antigen is unknown. These data belong to a study of vaccination effects on CD4 cells after COVID-19. Background on the study: Participants completed two doses of the BNT162b2 or mRNA-1273 vaccine. Both of the two convalescent patients gave a sample, one 16 days and one a week before vaccination. Study-wide points: The study dataset contains few convalescent patients and includes no early post-infection timepoints.

The table came from immunoSEQ multiplex PCR; TCRdb's copy has only in-frame clones and leaves some out. The table includes fewer than 25,000 clones, approximately 76% detected once. Germline values: CDR1 SNHLY, CDR2 FYNNEI. CDR3 length: 13 residues. The ends were cut back, 6 bases at V and 5 bases at J, with 10 bases in the middle. Expansion of antigen-specific CD4+ T cells with viral peptide pools was carried out by the ViraFEST assay before sequencing. Scientists isolated CD4+ T cells after a roughly nine-day culture period ended. The person had a PCR-confirmed SARS-CoV-2 infection during March to December 2020. A half-volume exchange with IL-2 medium occurred on days 3 and 7.

The input for sequencing was CD4+ T cells from PBMCs cultured with SARS-CoV-2 spike peptides, taken before COVID-19 vaccination. This TCR was recovered from a human donor who had a prior SARS-CoV-2 infection. The chain joins TRBV2 to TRBJ1-4; D is undetermined. In DNA form, the CDR3 reads TGTGCCAGCAGCGACGGGGTCAATGAAAAACTGTTTTTT. It translates to CASSDGVNEKLFF.